This TCR beta chain was identified during a study of blood T cell repertoires in COVID-19. Study overall: The United States, Italy and Spain were the sources of the acute and convalescent COVID-19 samples. T cells, B-cell-depleted T cells, or PBMCs supplied cDNA or gDNA.

Looked up from germline, CDR1 is MNHEY and CDR2 is SVGAGI. This CDR3 has 16 amino acids. V lost 0 bases and J 2 bases, leaving 14 bases between the germline ends. Libraries were prepared by immunoSEQ multiplex PCR; TCRdb keeps only in-frame clonotypes and omits some of them. The sample shows about 200,000 clones, 70% to 90% of them seen only once. Source material: peripheral blood. This TCR was recovered from a man in his fifties with acute or convalescent COVID-19. V gene TRBV6-5 combines with J gene TRBJ2-7; tentative D call: TRBD2 (5 bases). The CDR3 loop is CASSYSEGGGTYEQYF. Written as DNA, the CDR3 is TGTGCCAGCAGTTACTCCGAGGGTGGCGGCACCTACGAGCAGTACTTC.